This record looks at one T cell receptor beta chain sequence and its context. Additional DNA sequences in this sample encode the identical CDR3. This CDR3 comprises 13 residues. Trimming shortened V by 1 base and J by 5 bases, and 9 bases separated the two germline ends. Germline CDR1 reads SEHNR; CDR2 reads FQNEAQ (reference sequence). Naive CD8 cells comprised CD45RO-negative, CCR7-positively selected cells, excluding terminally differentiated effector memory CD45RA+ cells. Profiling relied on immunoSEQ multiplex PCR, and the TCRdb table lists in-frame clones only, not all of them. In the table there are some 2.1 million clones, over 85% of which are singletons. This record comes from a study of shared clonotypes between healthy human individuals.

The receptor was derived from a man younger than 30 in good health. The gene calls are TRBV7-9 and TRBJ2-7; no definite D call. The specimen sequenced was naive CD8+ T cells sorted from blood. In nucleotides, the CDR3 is TGTGCCAGCAGCTTAGTGGGCCTTCACGAGCAGTACTTC. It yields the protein CASSLVGLHEQYF.